This T cell receptor beta chain stems from a study of blood T cell repertoires in COVID-19. Study-wide background: Collection of acute and convalescent COVID-19 samples took place in the United States, Italy and Spain. PBMCs, B-cell-depleted T cells, or T cells were the source of the cDNA or gDNA that made up the material.

In the source study's methods: Cell counts per sample came from amplifying reference gene primers. TCRdb keeps only in-frame clones here, not all; method: immunoSEQ multiplex PCR. That table furnishes V, J and clone size, whereas the DNA furnished D and trimming. The profile shows under 200,000 clones, around three quarters of them singletons. There are 13 residues in the CDR3. Germline assignment: CDR1 SEHNR and CDR2 FQNEAQ (reference sequence). V gave up 5 bases and J gave up 5 bases; unmatched junction bases: 4. The sample consisted of peripheral blood. The sequence was obtained from a man between 65 and 80 years old with active or convalescent COVID-19. V is TRBV7-9 and J is TRBJ1-1; TRBD1 matches at 8 bases. CDR3 in DNA: TGTGCCAGCAGCCAAACAGGGGGGACTGAAGCTTTCTTT. Encoded protein: CASSQTGGTEAFF.